These T cell receptor beta chains were read from a single sample in a study of shared clonotypes between healthy human individuals. Sequenced by immunoSEQ multiplex PCR; TCRdb stores in-frame clones only, minus some. The table records approximately 2.4 million clones, approximately 96% of them present only once. The sample comprised naive CD4+ T cells sorted from blood. The receptors were sampled from a man aged 18-30 years in good health. CDR3s include the opening cysteine and the closing phenylalanine or tryptophan. A D gene is named only where the DNA matches it firmly. The size entry is marked missing in some rows and otherwise reads once, few, many or a size class.

CDR3 DNA	CDR3 protein	clone size	V gene	D gene	J gene
TGTGCCAGCAGCTTGTGGGCGCCAGGGGAGAAGCCGCAGTATTTT	CASSLWAPGEKPQYF	NA	TRBV5-8	NA	TRBJ2-3
TGTGCCAGCAGTGAATGGGGGACGCGGGACACCCGTAACTATGGCTACACCTTC	CASSEWGTRDTRNYGYTF	once	TRBV2	NA	TRBJ1-2
TGTGCCAGCACCTCAGGGACAGGGGGCTCGACGAACACCGGGGAGCTGTTTTTT	CASTSGTGGSTNTGELFF	NA	TRBV7-9	TRBD1	TRBJ2-2
TGTGCCAGCAGGACCGGTAACTATGGCTACACCTTC	CASRTGNYGYTF	NA	TRBV6-1	NA	TRBJ1-2
TGTGCCAGCAGTTTACGCAGCGAGAGCTCTGGAAACACCATATATTTT	CASSLRSESSGNTIYF	NA	TRBV27	NA	TRBJ1-3
TGTGCCAGCAGCGTAGGTCTAGCGGGAGGGCAAGAGACCCAGTACTTC	CASSVGLAGGQETQYF	NA	TRBV9	TRBD2	TRBJ2-5
TGTGCCAGCAGCAGCGTTCCGGGACCTACGCCTCAGGAGCAGTACTTC	CASSSVPGPTPQEQYF	NA	TRBV5-4	NA	TRBJ2-7
TGTGCCAGCAGCTTAGCGGCCCAGGGGGCTAGATATGGCTACACCTTC	CASSLAAQGARYGYTF	NA	TRBV7-9	TRBD1	TRBJ1-2
TGCGCCAGCAGCTTATTGCCAGGGGACAATCAGCCCCAGCATTTT	CASSLLPGDNQPQHF	NA	TRBV5-1	NA	TRBJ1-5
TGTGCCAGTAGTAATGGACTTTTAAAGACCCAGTACTTC	CASSNGLLKTQYF	NA	TRBV19	NA	TRBJ2-5
TGCAGCGTTGGTCTCGGGGGTGGGGACTATGGCTACACCTTC	CSVGLGGGDYGYTF	NA	TRBV29-1	NA	TRBJ1-2
TGCGCCAGCAGCCCTGGGACCAGCACCGGGGAGCTGTTTTTT	CASSPGTSTGELFF	NA	TRBV5-1	NA	TRBJ2-2
TGTGCCAGCAGGGTGAACAGGGGGCTAGGGGAAACTAATGAAAAACTGTTTTTT	CASRVNRGLGETNEKLFF	NA	TRBV27	TRBD1	TRBJ1-4
TGTGCCAGCAGCTTTAATCCCCTGAACACCGGGGAGCTGTTTTTT	CASSFNPLNTGELFF	NA	TRBV11-2	NA	TRBJ2-2
TGTGCCAGCATCGGGGCGGACTATGACTATGAGCAGTTCTTC	CASIGADYDYEQFF	NA	TRBV2	NA	TRBJ2-1
TGTGCCAGCAGCTTAGCGGGTACCGTTTACAATGAGCAGTTCTTC	CASSLAGTVYNEQFF	NA	TRBV7-8	NA	TRBJ2-1
TGCGCCAGCAGCCAAGATTACGGGGTGAGGAACTCCTACGAGCAGTACTTC	CASSQDYGVRNSYEQYF	NA	TRBV4-3	NA	TRBJ2-7
TGTGCCCTCCGGACCCAAACCTATGGCTACACCTTC	CALRTQTYGYTF	NA	TRBV10-3	NA	TRBJ1-2
TGTGCCAGCAGCTTCTCAGGACAGATTTATAATTCACCCCTCCACTTT	CASSFSGQIYNSPLHF	NA	TRBV5-6	NA	TRBJ1-6
TGTGCCAGCAGTGGTAGCGGTTCCTTAGATACGCAGTATTTT	CASSGSGSLDTQYF	NA	TRBV6-5	NA	TRBJ2-3
TGTGCCAGCTCCCCTGGCACGCACACAGATACGCAGTATTTT	CASSPGTHTDTQYF	NA	TRBV18	NA	TRBJ2-3
TGTGCCAGCAGCCCATCCGGGACAGCTAACTATGGCTACACCTTC	CASSPSGTANYGYTF	NA	TRBV7-8	TRBD1	TRBJ1-2